The 3 T cell receptor beta chains below were found in one sample sequenced in a study of blood T cell repertoires in COVID-19. Sequenced by immunoSEQ multiplex PCR; TCRdb stores in-frame clones only, minus some. This sample has about 59,000 clones, with 70% to 80% found just once. Material: peripheral blood. The origin of the receptors is a man in his fifties or sixties with acute or convalescent COVID-19.

The chain carries TRBV4-1 and TRBJ2-1; TRBD2 might be the D (6 bases). CDR3 length equals 15 residues. Trimming pared 6 bases from V and 0 bases from J, leaving 12 bases between. Germline-derived CDR1 and CDR2 are MGHRA and YSYEKL. As DNA, the CDR3 is TGCGCCAGCAGTCGAACGGGACTCTCCTACAATGAGCAGTTCTTC. It encodes CASSRTGLSYNEQFF.

CDR3 residues: CASSRVSTGEKLFF. The DNA of the CDR3 is TGTGCCAGCAGCCGCGTGAGTACAGGGGAAAAACTGTTTTTT. This chain uses TRBV3-1 (or the pseudogene TRBV3-2) with TRBJ1-4; the D gene is possibly TRBD1 (6 bases). Germline lookup yields CDR1 LGHDT and CDR2 YNNKEL (reference sequence). The CDR3 spans 14 residues. V gave up 4 bases and J gave up 8 bases, with 14 bases separating them.

The DNA of the CDR3 is TGCATCCATTTTTGGAGGGATCGAGAGACCCAGTACTTC. Residues: CIHFWRDRETQYF. The chain has TRBV29-1 and TRBJ2-5; TRBD2 might be the D (6 bases). The length of the CDR3 is 13 residues. Germline values: CDR1 SQVTM, CDR2 ANQGSEA.